Presented here are 29 T cell receptor beta chains from one specimen sequenced in a study of T cell responses to AZD1222 COVID-19 vaccine. The assay was immunoSEQ multiplex PCR, and TCRdb's table has in-frame clones only and misses some. Here the sample spans about 78,000 clones, 90% being singletons. Source: peripheral blood, taken 28 days after the second AZD1222 dose. These receptors originate from an adult who received the AZD1222 COVID-19 vaccine.

The chain joins TRBV7-8 to TRBJ1-6, with 7 bases lining up with TRBD1. There are 15 residues in the CDR3. Germline assignment: CDR1 SGHVS and CDR2 FQNEAQ. V shed 8 bases and J 7 bases; nucleotides not matched to a gene: 11. The CDR3 nucleotides are TGTGCCAGCCGCCCGGGCGACAGGGCGAATTCACCCCTCCACTTT. It encodes CASRPGDRANSPLHF.

The chain joins TRBV6-1 to TRBJ1-1; 8 bases are a match to TRBD1. This CDR3 has 14 amino acids. V lost 3 bases and J lost 0; bases outside the gene matches: 0. Germline V gives CDR1 MNHNS, CDR2 SASEGT. CDR3 sequence: CASSDRGLNTEAFF. The CDR3 region has the DNA TGTGCCAGCAGTGACAGGGGGCTGAACACTGAAGCTTTCTTT.

CDR3 in amino acids: CASSFTGGRDGYTF. CDR3 bases: TGCGCCAGCAGCTTTACAGGGGGAAGGGATGGCTACACCTTC. The chain carries TRBV5-1 and TRBJ1-2, with TRBD1 matching 8 bases. CDR3 size: 14 residues. The junction had 6 bases not matched to a gene; V was cut back by 2 bases and J by 6 bases. Germline V gene sequence: CDR1 SGHRS, CDR2 YFSETQ.

The CDR3 coding sequence is TGCAGTGCTAGATGGAACACTGAAGCTTTCTTT. Amino acids: CSARWNTEAFF. The chain is built from TRBV20-1 and TRBJ1-1, with D hard to call. The CDR3 is 11 amino acids. The germline V and J ends were trimmed by 2 bases and 1 base, with 2 bases remaining between them. Germline CDR1 DFQATT, CDR2 SNEGSKA (reference sequence).

The chain is built from TRBV6-5 and TRBJ1-4; D is unresolved. The CDR3 is 15 residues long. V lost 6 bases and J 5 bases, leaving 16 bases between the germline ends. The germline V gene has CDR1 MNHEY and CDR2 SVGAGI. The CDR3 reads CASSSGHGSNEKLFF. The CDR3 nucleotides read TGTGCCAGCAGCTCCGGCCACGGTTCGAATGAAAAACTGTTTTTT.

The chain links TRBV13 to TRBJ2-7, with D possibly being TRBD1 (6 bases). The CDR3 totals 16 residues. Germline V lookup: CDR1 PRHDT, CDR2 FYEKMQ (reference sequence). V was cut by 3 bases and J by 2 bases, with 17 bases left in between. The CDR3 spells CASSFRLAGVPYEQYF. CDR3 DNA: TGTGCCAGCAGCTTTCGGCTGGCAGGGGTTCCCTACGAGCAGTACTTC.

As to this clone: In the same sample, other DNA sequences code for this CDR3. V is TRBV6-5 and J is TRBJ1-3; TRBD1 agrees at 9 bases. Trimming cost V 0 bases and J 7 bases; bases outside gene matches: 4. The CDR3 runs 15 residues. In germline, CDR1 is MNHEY, CDR2 SVGAGI. The CDR3 coding sequence is TGTGCCAGCAGTTACTCGAACAGGGGGCAGAACACCATATATTTT. Its protein product is CASSYSNRGQNTIYF.

CDR3 sequence: CASRQSGGAAPDTQYF. The CDR3 DNA reads TGTGCCAGCAGACAGTCCGGGGGGGCAGCCCCAGATACGCAGTATTTT. This chain links TRBV7-9 with TRBJ2-3, with TRBD2 identical over 8 bases. V shed 6 bases, J shed 4 bases, and the junction held 12 bases outside the gene matches. In germline, CDR1 is SEHNR, CDR2 FQNEAQ (reference sequence). CDR3 length: 16 residues.

The chain is built from TRBV5-1 and TRBJ2-1; 12 bases are shared with TRBD2. Trimming removed 3 bases from V and 0 bases from J; junction bases left unmatched: 13. Germline CDR1 SGHRS, CDR2 YFSETQ. This CDR3 contains 20 residues. CDR3 residues: CASSSDSGTSGFYSYNEQFF. The CDR3 DNA reads as TGCGCCAGCAGCTCAGATTCCGGGACTAGCGGGTTCTACTCCTACAATGAGCAGTTCTTC.

V is TRBV25-1 and J is TRBJ1-1, with a weak D call TRBD1 (6 bases). CDR1 is MGHDK and CDR2 is SYGVNS in the germline V gene. Trimming stripped 4 bases from V and 3 bases from J, with 15 bases between. The CDR3 has 15 residues. The CDR3 region has the DNA TGTGCCAGCAGTGGGGGGCGAGGGACCTACACTGAAGCTTTCTTT. Translating gives CASSGGRGTYTEAFF.

This clone was seen only once. This chain connects TRBV5-1 to TRBJ2-7; D call uncertain. Germline V gene data show CDR1 as SGHRS and CDR2 as YFSETQ. V dropped 7 bases and J dropped 2 bases, with 13 bases sitting between them. This CDR3 is built from 13 residues. The CDR3 DNA sequence: TGCGCCAGCTTCCTTGACGGTACCTACGAGCAGTACTTC. Its translation is CASFLDGTYEQYF.

This rearrangement joins TRBV18 to TRBJ1-2, with D perhaps TRBD1 (6 bases). V lost 3 bases, J lost 6 bases, and 11 bases lay in between. The CDR3 totals 13 residues. Per the germline V gene, CDR1 is KGHSH and CDR2 is LQKENI. The CDR3 nucleotides are TGTGCCAGCTCACCCAGACAGGATGATGGCTACACCTTC. Its translation is CASSPRQDDGYTF.

This chain joins TRBV18 and TRBJ1-4; 7 bases fit TRBD1. Trimming took 3 bases from V and 2 from J; bases not matched to a gene: 3. The CDR3 loop spans 15 amino acids. Germline CDR1 KGHSH, CDR2 LQKENI. CDR3 nucleotides: TGTGCCAGCTCACCCCTGACAGGGACTAATGAAAAACTGTTTTTT. It is translated as CASSPLTGTNEKLFF.

The rearrangement joins TRBV11-2 to TRBJ2-7; the match to TRBD1 covers 9 bases. V shed 5 bases and J 7 bases; nucleotides not matched to a gene: 12. CDR3 length: 15 residues. Germline V CDR1 and CDR2: SGHAT, FQNNGV. CDR3 protein: CASSPESQGAREQYF. The DNA of the CDR3 is TGTGCCAGCAGCCCCGAGTCACAGGGGGCGCGAGAGCAGTACTTC.

V gene TRBV9 combines with J gene TRBJ2-2, with unresolved D. Germline loops: CDR1 SGDLS, CDR2 YYNGEE. The CDR3 consists of 13 residues. V was trimmed by 0 bases and J by 6 bases, leaving 6 bases between them. The CDR3 DNA follows: TGTGCCAGCAGCGTAGTGGGCGCCGGGGAGCTGTTTTTT. Amino acids: CASSVVGAGELFF.

The rearrangement links TRBV2 to TRBJ1-1; 11 bases fit TRBD1. This CDR3 has 16 amino acids. Losses at the gene ends were 6 bases for V and 3 bases for J; bases not matched to a gene: 9. In germline, CDR1 is SNHLY, CDR2 FYNNEI. The CDR3 DNA reads TGTGCCAGCAGGCTTTCGGGACAGGGGGGCGACACTGAAGCTTTCTTT. Translating gives CASRLSGQGGDTEAFF.

The J gene is TRBJ1-5, the V gene TRBV24-1; TRBD1 matches at 7 bases. The CDR3 covers 14 residues. V was pared by 3 bases and J by 4 bases, with 2 bases of the junction left unmatched. Germline CDR1 is KGHDR and CDR2 is SFDVKD. CDR3 coding DNA: TGTGCCACCAGTGATGACAGGGTGAATCAGCCCCAGCATTTT. The encoded protein is CATSDDRVNQPQHF.

The chain links TRBV7-9 to TRBJ2-2; TRBD2 agrees at 8 bases. The CDR3 extends over 18 amino acids. Trimming removed 5 bases from V and 3 bases from J; junction bases left unmatched: 14. The germline V gene encodes CDR1 SEHNR and CDR2 FQNEAQ (reference sequence). Here the CDR3 DNA reads TGTGCCAGCAGCGATACTAGCGGCCCCCTGGTGTACACCGGGGAGCTGTTTTTT. This codes for CASSDTSGPLVYTGELFF. Combining the CDR3 with reference TRBV7-9 and TRBJ2-2 gives the whole variable domain DTGVSQNPRHKITKRGQNVTFRCDPISEHNRLYWYRQTLGQGPEFLTYFQNEAQLEKSRLLSDRFSAERPKGSFSTLEIQRTEQGDSAMYLCASSDTSGPLVYTGELFFGEGSRLTVL.

CDR3 nucleotide sequence: TGCGCCAGCAGCCAAGAACAGAGGGGACTGGCCCTAGGTCAGCCCCAGCATTTT. Its translation: CASSQEQRGLALGQPQHF. The genes are TRBV4-1 and TRBJ1-5, with D possibly being TRBD1 (5 bases). CDR1 MGHRA and CDR2 YSYEKL come from the germline V gene. The CDR3 length is 18 residues. V was pared by 0 bases and J by 6 bases, with 21 bases between.

The chain recombines TRBV9 with TRBJ2-3; D is undetermined. The germline gives CDR1 SGDLS, CDR2 YYNGEE. Trimming shortened V by 0 bases and J by 5 bases, and 4 bases separated the two germline ends. The CDR3 is 12 amino acids. The CDR3: CASSVEEDTQYF. CDR3 nucleotides: TGTGCCAGCAGCGTAGAGGAAGATACGCAGTATTTT.

This clone has a single count. CDR3 residues: CASRKDKAGNTIYF. For the CDR3, the DNA is TGTGCCAGCAGGAAAGATAAGGCTGGAAACACCATATATTTT. The chain couples TRBV2 to TRBJ1-3; no clear D. The CDR3 loop spans 14 amino acids. The V end lost 6 bases, the J end lost 2 bases, and 11 bases lay between the germline ends. Germline lookup yields CDR1 SNHLY and CDR2 FYNNEI.

The V and J genes are TRBV7-3 and TRBJ1-2; 9 nucleotides align to TRBD1. CDR3 length equals 15 residues. Germline V gives CDR1 SGHTA, CDR2 FQGTGA. The J segment lost 2 bases and the V segment lost 8 bases, leaving 9 bases of the junction unmatched. The CDR3 protein is CASAPSGTGNYGYTF. Here the CDR3 DNA reads TGTGCCAGCGCCCCCTCCGGGACAGGGAACTATGGCTACACCTTC.

The chain carries TRBV5-1 and TRBJ1-5, with D perhaps TRBD1 (5 bases). Germline V CDR1 and CDR2: SGHRS, YFSETQ. This CDR3 spans 14 amino acids. V was shortened by 5 bases and J by 7 bases, with 16 bases between the two germline ends. The CDR3 sequence is CASSFDGGNQPQHF. CDR3 nucleotides: TGCGCCAGCAGTTTTGATGGGGGGAACCAGCCCCAGCATTTT.

The V gene is TRBV7-9, the J gene TRBJ2-1, with TRBD2 matching 7 bases. The CDR3 sequence is 15 residues long. The V and J ends lost 6 bases and 6 bases, in that order; junction bases with no gene match: 11. The germline CDR1 and CDR2 sequences are SEHNR and FQNEAQ (reference sequence). The CDR3 sequence: CASRPERDPRNEQFF. The CDR3 DNA follows: TGTGCCAGCAGACCCGAGCGGGACCCCCGCAATGAGCAGTTCTTC.

J is TRBJ2-7 and V is TRBV27; 14 nucleotides align to TRBD2. Germline CDR1 reads MNHEY; CDR2 reads SMNVEV (reference sequence). The CDR3 contains 17 residues. V lost 6 bases and J lost 3; bases outside the gene matches: 10. The CDR3 DNA is TGTGCCAGCAGGCTACTTTGGGGGACTAGCGGGGGCTACGAGCAGTACTTC. It translates to CASRLLWGTSGGYEQYF.

The gene calls are TRBV5-1 and TRBJ2-2; unclear D gene. Trimming took off 1 base at V and 3 bases at J, with 10 bases between the two ends. Germline CDR1 reads SGHRS; CDR2 reads YFSETQ. The CDR3 totals 15 residues. The CDR3 spells CASSLRTSDTGELFF. For the CDR3, the DNA is TGCGCCAGCAGCTTGAGAACATCGGACACCGGGGAGCTGTTTTTT. Combining the CDR3 with reference TRBV5-1 and TRBJ2-2 gives the whole variable domain KAGVTQTPRYLIKTRGQQVTLSCSPISGHRSVSWYQQTPGQGLQFLFEYFSETQRNKGNFPGRFSGRQFSNSRSEMNVSTLELGDSALYLCASSLRTSDTGELFFGEGSRLTVL.

The rearrangement links TRBV11-3 to TRBJ2-5; the D gene is possibly TRBD2 (5 bases). The CDR3 has 13 amino acids. Looked up from germline, CDR1 is SGHNT and CDR2 is YENEEA. Trimming took 5 bases from V and 2 from J, leaving 9 bases between them. The CDR3 loop is CASSTGEQETQYF. Here the CDR3 DNA reads TGTGCCAGCAGCACTGGGGAGCAAGAGACCCAGTACTTC.

The chain couples TRBV6-5 to TRBJ2-5; D remains ambiguous. Trimming removed 0 bases at V and 2 bases at J, with 10 bases between. CDR1 is MNHEY, CDR2 SVGAGI, per germline. The CDR3 consists of 15 residues. This chain's CDR3 is CASSYSGWGQETQYF. The CDR3 DNA is TGTGCCAGCAGTTACTCGGGGTGGGGACAAGAGACCCAGTACTTC.

This chain links TRBV9 with TRBJ1-2, with D perhaps TRBD1 (5 bases). V was shortened by 2 bases and J by 4 bases, with 15 bases between the two germline ends. The CDR3 totals 15 residues. Germline V gene sequence: CDR1 SGDLS, CDR2 YYNGEE. This CDR3 reads CASSVRGDSVYGYTF. As DNA, the CDR3 is TGTGCCAGCAGCGTGAGGGGAGACAGCGTCTATGGCTACACCTTC. The full variable domain, its missing parts supplied by reference TRBV9 and TRBJ1-2, is DSGVTQTPKHLITATGQRVTLRCSPRSGDLSVYWYQQSLDQGLQFLIQYYNGEERAKGNILERFSAQQFPDLHSELNLSSLELGDSALYFCASSVRGDSVYGYTFGSGTRLTVV.